This TCR beta chain was observed in a study of T cells after yellow fever vaccination. The CDR3 has 16 residues. V lost 0 bases to trimming and J lost 5 bases, with 14 bases between them. Germline loops: CDR1 SEHNR, CDR2 FQNEAQ (reference sequence). A 5'RACE template-switching step, the method used to make TCR cDNA, added a universal primer site and UMIs. TCRdb analysed the 5' RACE reads with MiXCR anew, one entry per CDR3 protein. Of 400,000 or so distinct CDR3 sequences listed, approximately 19% are singletons. This TCR was sampled from a man in his late teens or twenties who received the YFV17D yellow fever vaccine. The specimen was PBMCs, collected before the yellow fever booster vaccination. The chain uses TRBV7-9 and TRBJ2-1; no clear D gene. The CDR3 protein is CASSLALGRANNEQFF. The CDR3 DNA sequence: TGTGCCAGCAGCTTAGCGCTAGGACGGGCAAACAATGAGCAGTTCTTC.